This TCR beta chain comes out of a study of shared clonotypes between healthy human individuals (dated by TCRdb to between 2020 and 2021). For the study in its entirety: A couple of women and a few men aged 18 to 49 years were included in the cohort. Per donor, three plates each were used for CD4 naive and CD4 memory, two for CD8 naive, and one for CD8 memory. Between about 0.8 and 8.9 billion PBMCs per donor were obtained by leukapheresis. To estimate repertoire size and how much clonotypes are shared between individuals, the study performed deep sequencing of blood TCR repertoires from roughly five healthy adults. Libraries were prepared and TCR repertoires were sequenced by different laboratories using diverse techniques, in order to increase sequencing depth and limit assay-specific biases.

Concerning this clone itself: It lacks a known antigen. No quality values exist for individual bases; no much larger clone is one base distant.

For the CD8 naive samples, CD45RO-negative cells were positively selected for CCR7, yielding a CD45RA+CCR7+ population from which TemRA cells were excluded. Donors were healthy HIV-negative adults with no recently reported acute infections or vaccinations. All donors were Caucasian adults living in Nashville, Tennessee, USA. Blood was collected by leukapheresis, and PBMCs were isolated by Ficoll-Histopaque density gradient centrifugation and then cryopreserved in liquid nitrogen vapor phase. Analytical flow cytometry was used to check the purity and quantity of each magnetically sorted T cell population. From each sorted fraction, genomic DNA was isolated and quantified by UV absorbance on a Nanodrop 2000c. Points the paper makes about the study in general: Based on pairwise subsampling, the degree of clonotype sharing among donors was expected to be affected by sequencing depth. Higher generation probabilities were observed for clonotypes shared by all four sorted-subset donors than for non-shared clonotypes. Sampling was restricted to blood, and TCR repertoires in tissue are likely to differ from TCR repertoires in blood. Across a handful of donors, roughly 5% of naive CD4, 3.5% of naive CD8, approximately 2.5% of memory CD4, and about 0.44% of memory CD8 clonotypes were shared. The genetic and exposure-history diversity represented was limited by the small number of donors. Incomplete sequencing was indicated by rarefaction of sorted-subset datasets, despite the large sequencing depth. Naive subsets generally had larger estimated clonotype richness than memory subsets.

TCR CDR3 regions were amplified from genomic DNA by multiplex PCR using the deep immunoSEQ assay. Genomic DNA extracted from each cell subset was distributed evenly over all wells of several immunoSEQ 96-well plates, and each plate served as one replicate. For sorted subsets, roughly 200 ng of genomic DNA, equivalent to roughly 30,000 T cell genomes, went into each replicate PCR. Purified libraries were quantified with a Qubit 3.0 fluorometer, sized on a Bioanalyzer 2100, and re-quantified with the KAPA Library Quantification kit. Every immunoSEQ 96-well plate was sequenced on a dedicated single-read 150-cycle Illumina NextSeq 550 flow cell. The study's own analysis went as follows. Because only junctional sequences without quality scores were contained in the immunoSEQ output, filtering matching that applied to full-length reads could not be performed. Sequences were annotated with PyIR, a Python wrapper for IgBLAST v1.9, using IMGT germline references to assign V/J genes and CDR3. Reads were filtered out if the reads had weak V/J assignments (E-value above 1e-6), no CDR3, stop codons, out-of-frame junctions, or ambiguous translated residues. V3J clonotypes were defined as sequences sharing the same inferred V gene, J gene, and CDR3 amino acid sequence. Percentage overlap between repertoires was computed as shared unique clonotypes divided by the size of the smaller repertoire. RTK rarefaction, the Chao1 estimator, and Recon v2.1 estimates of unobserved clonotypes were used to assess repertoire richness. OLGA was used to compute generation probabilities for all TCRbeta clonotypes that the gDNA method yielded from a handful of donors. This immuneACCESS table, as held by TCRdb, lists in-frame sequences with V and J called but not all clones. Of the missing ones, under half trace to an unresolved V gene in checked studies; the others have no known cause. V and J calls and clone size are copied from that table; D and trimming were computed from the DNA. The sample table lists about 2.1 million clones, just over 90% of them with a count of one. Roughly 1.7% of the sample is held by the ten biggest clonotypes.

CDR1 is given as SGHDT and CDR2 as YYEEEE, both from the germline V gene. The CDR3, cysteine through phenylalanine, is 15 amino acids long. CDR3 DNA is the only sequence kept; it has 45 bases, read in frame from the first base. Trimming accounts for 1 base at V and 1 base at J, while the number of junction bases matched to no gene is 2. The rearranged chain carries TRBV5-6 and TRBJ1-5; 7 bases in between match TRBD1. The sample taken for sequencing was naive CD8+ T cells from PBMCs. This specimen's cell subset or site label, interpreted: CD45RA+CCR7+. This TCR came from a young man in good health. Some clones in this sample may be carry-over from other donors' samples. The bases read TGTGCCAGCAGCTTGCGCAGGGGGAGCAATCAGCCCCAGCATTTT. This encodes CASSLRRGSNQPQHF. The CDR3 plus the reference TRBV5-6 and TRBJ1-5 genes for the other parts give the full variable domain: DAGVTQSPTHLIKTRGQQVTLRCSPKSGHDTVSWYQQALGQGPQFIFQYYEEEERQRGNFPDRFSGHQFPNYSSELNVNALLLGDSALYLCASSLRRGSNQPQHFGDGTRLSIL.